This T cell receptor beta chain was profiled in a study of stem cell transplantation in POMP-related autoinflammatory disease. Study context: Before transplant: CD4+ naive skewing, low CD8+ proportions, reduced cytokine secretion.

Prominent immunodeficiency with autoinflammation defined PRAID. Study results and caveats: PRAID patients trended toward lower TRB diversity and higher clonality in all analyzed T-cell subsets. Unique TRB V-J gene pairings were limited in number in patients with PRAID.

About this clone itself: Its antigen is still unknown.

The V gene's germline CDR1 is KGHSH and CDR2 LQKENI. This CDR3 has 15 amino acids. V trimming: 1 base; J trimming: 3 bases; junction bases outside the gene matches: 3. Measured with immunoSEQ multiplex PCR; TCRdb has only the in-frame clones, and not every one. The repertoire includes more than 25,000 clones, about 86% of them detected once, and 0.72% sits in the top ten. The TCR comes from a human donor with POMP-related autoinflammation and immune dysregulation (PRAID). The material was CD4+ T cells from PBMCs, obtained before stem cell transplantation. The genes are TRBV18 and TRBJ1-2; 9 nucleotides match TRBD1. The CDR3 region is CASSPLGDRDYGYTF. CDR3 bases: TGTGCCAGCTCACCACTTGGGGACAGGGACTATGGCTACACCTTC.